The entry that follows covers one T cell receptor beta chain sequence. Germline V lookup: CDR1 SGHAT, CDR2 FQDESV (reference sequence). This CDR3 has 16 residues. The ends lost 4 bases at V and 0 bases at J; junction bases unmatched: 5. This entry is derived from a study of blood T cell repertoires in COVID-19. Each participant's cohort was designated according to participant-reported clinical history. Cohort 3 recovered donors had two negative PCRs, clearance, or symptom resolution. This table comes from immunoSEQ multiplex PCR, and its TCRdb copy is limited to in-frame clones, with some not included. The profile shows approximately 470,000 clones, approximately 90% of them singletons.

The chain couples TRBV11-1 to TRBJ1-1; TRBD1 matches at 10 bases. The TCR was taken from a woman under 30 who had recovered from COVID-19. Sample: PBMCs or T cells enriched from blood (not recorded which). The CDR3 sequence is CASSSRTGGMNTEAFF. The CDR3 DNA reads TGTGCCAGCAGCTCGCGGACAGGGGGAATGAACACTGAAGCTTTCTTT.